This T cell receptor beta chain emerged from a study of T cells in tumors after PD-1 blockade. At the level of the study: Some patients also took daily vismodegib 150 mg during anti-PD-1 treatment. Blood samples averaged around 110,000 templates (range about 21,000-260,000) and approximately 37,000 unique clonotypes.

Assay: immunoSEQ multiplex PCR; the TCRdb copy retains only in-frame clones and omits some. The sample holds 30,000 to 40,000 clones, over 75% seen once. About this clone: No antigen is known for it.

Genomic DNA template from tumor biopsies or peripheral blood, about 600 ng to 6,500 ng input. Broader study findings: Peripheral recruitment is suggested, as some novel exhausted tumor clones were in pre-treatment blood.

The germline V gene encodes CDR1 SGHKS and CDR2 YYEKEE (reference sequence). The CDR3 extends over 17 amino acids. The V and J ends lost 5 bases and 0 bases, in that order; junction bases with no gene match: 4. Sequences were derived from PBMCs, sampled before anti-PD-1 treatment. The clonotype was recovered from a human donor with basal cell carcinoma. The rearrangement joins TRBV5-5 to TRBJ2-1; 14 bases line up with TRBD2. The CDR3 region is CASRAGTSGSSYNEQFF. The DNA of the CDR3 is TGTGCCAGCAGAGCGGGGACTAGCGGGAGCTCCTACAATGAGCAGTTCTTC.